A single sample is the source of the 17 T cell receptor beta chains below, sequenced in a study of radiation and T cells in renal cell carcinoma. The repertoire was sequenced with immunoSEQ multiplex PCR; TCRdb's copy has only in-frame clones and lacks some. The table has tens of thousands of clones, 75% to 85% seen once. Time point described: blood 2 weeks post-SBRT. Treatment denoted: 15 Gy SBRT to primary tumor, nephrectomy 4 weeks later. This specimen consisted of blood, obtained from a patient whose treatment included radiotherapy and nephrectomy. Receptor source: a woman aged 70-85 years with renal cell carcinoma.

This chain connects TRBV21-1 to TRBJ1-2. TRBV21-1 is a pseudogene. CDR3 length: 11 amino acids. CDR3: CASSLPCGYTF. Written as DNA, the CDR3 is TGTGCCAGCAGCCTCCCGTGCGGCTACACCTTC.

The chain employs TRBV4-2 and TRBJ2-2, with TRBD2 matching 8 bases. The trim removed 3 bases at V and 2 bases at J, leaving 8 bases unmatched. The germline gives CDR1 LGHNA, CDR2 YNFKEQ. This CDR3 is built from 17 residues. The CDR3 DNA reads TGTGCCAGCAGCCAGCCCCGGGGGGGGCTTAACACCGGGGAGCTGTTTTTT. It translates to CASSQPRGGLNTGELFF.

This rearrangement joins TRBV9 to TRBJ2-1; D might be TRBD1 (6 bases). Germline V gene lookup returns CDR1 SGDLS and CDR2 YYNGEE. Between the trimmed V and J ends, which lost 3 bases and 8 bases, there was a span of 15 bases. This CDR3 contains 14 residues. CDR3 region: CASSATGYVDEQFF. CDR3 DNA: TGTGCCAGCAGCGCGACAGGCTATGTGGATGAGCAGTTCTTC.

The gene calls are TRBV13 and TRBJ2-3; 11 nucleotides match TRBD2. The CDR3 covers 16 residues. V shed 1 base and J 3 bases; nucleotides not matched to a gene: 3. Germline-derived CDR1 and CDR2 are PRHDT and FYEKMQ (reference sequence). DNA for the CDR3: TGTGCCAGCAGCTTAGTAGCGGGAGGGCTGACAGATACGCAGTATTTT. Translated, it gives CASSLVAGGLTDTQYF.

The chain combines TRBV11-2 with TRBJ2-7; maybe TRBD2 (6 bases). The CDR3 totals 15 residues. Germline CDR1 is SGHAT and CDR2 is FQNNGV. V was shortened by 5 bases and J by 0 bases, with 14 bases between the two germline ends. CDR3 in amino acids: CASSVPGRGSYEQYF. Here the CDR3 DNA reads TGTGCCAGCAGCGTCCCCGGGAGAGGCTCCTACGAGCAGTACTTC.

This clone showed up just once. In nucleotides, the CDR3 is TGTGCCAGCAGCACTGGACAGGTGAACACTGAAGCTTTCTTT. Translated: CASSTGQVNTEAFF. The chain links TRBV7-2 to TRBJ1-1; TRBD1 matches at 7 bases. V gave up 5 bases and J gave up 0 bases; unmatched junction bases: 3. CDR3 size: 14 residues. Per the germline V gene, CDR1 is SGHTA and CDR2 is FQGNSA.

The rearrangement links TRBV6-1 to TRBJ1-2; D possibly corresponds to TRBD1 (5 bases). In germline, CDR1 is MNHNS, CDR2 SASEGT. V was cut by 8 bases and J by 4 bases, with 14 bases left in between. The CDR3 totals 13 residues. The CDR3 sequence: CASSDGGGYGYTF. Here the CDR3 DNA reads TGTGCCAGCTCGGATGGGGGGGGCTATGGCTACACCTTC.

This chain uses TRBV5-1 with TRBJ2-2; no reliable D call. This CDR3 is built from 17 residues. The germline V gene has CDR1 SGHRS and CDR2 YFSETQ. The V end lost 0 bases, the J end lost 1 base, and 13 bases lay between the germline ends. CDR3 bases: TGCGCCAGCAGCTTGGCGCTTGAGTCACAGAACACCGGGGAGCTGTTTTTT. Translation: CASSLALESQNTGELFF.

The chain carries TRBV11-2 and TRBJ1-3, with no clear D. V gave up 4 bases and J gave up 0 bases, with 7 bases separating them. Germline-derived CDR1 and CDR2 are SGHAT and FQNNGV. CDR3 size: 14 residues. The CDR3 nucleotides are TGTGCCAGCAGCTCCTTCTTCTCTGGAAACACCATATATTTT. Translation gives CASSSFFSGNTIYF.

This rearrangement joins TRBV9 to TRBJ2-3; 7 nucleotides match TRBD2. Germline loops: CDR1 SGDLS, CDR2 YYNGEE. V trimming: 4 bases; J trimming: 4 bases; junction bases outside the gene matches: 12. This CDR3 has 16 amino acids. For the CDR3, the DNA is TGTGCCAGCAGCCGCGCCGGGGGGACCCCGCCAGATACGCAGTATTTT. It is translated as CASSRAGGTPPDTQYF.

The V gene is TRBV30, the J gene TRBJ1-1, with D uncertain. Trimming removed 0 bases from V and 1 base from J, with 6 bases in between. Germline CDR1 is GTSNPN and CDR2 is SVGIG (reference sequence). This CDR3 is 13 amino acids long. In DNA form, the CDR3 reads TGTGCCTGGAGTGTACGCGGGAACACTGAAGCTTTCTTT. Amino acids: CAWSVRGNTEAFF.

This clone was seen more than once but under ten times. This chain joins TRBV29-1 and TRBJ1-4; 9 bases line up with TRBD1. Losses at the gene ends were 4 bases for V and 8 bases for J; bases not matched to a gene: 5. The V gene's germline CDR1 is SQVTM and CDR2 ANQGSEA. This CDR3 region has 13 residues. The CDR3 sequence: CSVVGQGSEKLFF. The CDR3 nucleotides read TGCAGCGTTGTGGGACAGGGAAGCGAAAAACTGTTTTTT.

This clone was counted between two and nine times. This chain connects TRBV19 to TRBJ1-1, with TRBD1 matching over 8 bases. The CDR3 has 15 amino acids. Germline V gene data show CDR1 as LNHDA and CDR2 as SQIVND (reference sequence). Germline trimming cut 5 bases from V and 1 base from J; bases unmatched to any gene: 6. CDR3 DNA: TGTGCCAGTAGTTCGACCGGGACAGGGAACACTGAAGCTTTCTTT. It specifies CASSSTGTGNTEAFF.

V gene TRBV5-1 combines with J gene TRBJ2-5; 12 positions match TRBD2. V dropped 1 base and J dropped 5; count of bases not matched to a gene: 3. This CDR3 has 15 amino acids. Germline CDR1 and CDR2: SGHRS and YFSETQ. For the CDR3, the DNA is TGCGCCAGCAGCTTGCTGCTAGCGGGGGGGGAGACCCAGTACTTC. It codes for CASSLLLAGGETQYF.

The V gene is TRBV7-3, the J gene TRBJ2-5; D unclear. The V end was cut by 2 bases, the J end by 2 bases, with 6 bases between. The germline V gene has CDR1 SGHTA and CDR2 FQGTGA. The CDR3 runs 13 residues. This CDR3 is CASSLEHQETQYF. The CDR3 nucleotides read TGTGCCAGCAGCTTAGAGCATCAAGAGACCCAGTACTTC. The whole variable domain, filled in from reference TRBV7-3 and TRBJ2-5, reads GAGVSQTPSNKVTEKGKYVELRCDPISGHTALYWYRQSLGQGPEFLIYFQGTGAADDSGLPNDRFFAVRPEGSVSTLKIQRTERGDSAVYLCASSLEHQETQYFGPGTRLLVL.

CDR3 sequence reads: CASKEGRSPLHF. CDR3 bases: TGTGCCAGCAAAGAGGGGCGGTCACCCCTCCACTTT. The chain carries TRBV25-1 and TRBJ1-6; a possible D gene is TRBD1 (5 bases). The CDR3 spans 12 residues. Trimming removed 7 bases from V and 10 bases from J, with 11 bases in between. Germline CDR1 and CDR2: MGHDK and SYGVNS.

This clone was recorded only once. This sequence joins TRBV7-3 and TRBJ1-6; the D is unclear. Trimming left V 2 bases short and J 5 bases short, with 4 bases between. The CDR3 is 13 amino acids. Germline assignment: CDR1 SGHTA and CDR2 FQGTGA. Here the CDR3 DNA reads TGTGCCAGCAGCTTACAAAATAATTCACCCCTCCACTTT. Protein product: CASSLQNNSPLHF.